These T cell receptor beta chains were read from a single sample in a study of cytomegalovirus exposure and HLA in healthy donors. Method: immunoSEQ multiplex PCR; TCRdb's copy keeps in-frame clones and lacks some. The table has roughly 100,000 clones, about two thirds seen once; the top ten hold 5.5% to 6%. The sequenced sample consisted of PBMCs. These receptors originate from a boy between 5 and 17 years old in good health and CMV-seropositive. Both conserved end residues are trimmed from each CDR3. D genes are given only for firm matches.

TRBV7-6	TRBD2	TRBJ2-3	ASSFSGGSSNTDTQY
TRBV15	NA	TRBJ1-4	ATSRVRATNEKLF
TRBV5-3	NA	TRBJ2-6	ARSLGRSGANVLT
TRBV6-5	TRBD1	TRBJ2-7	ASRSHGTGAYEQY
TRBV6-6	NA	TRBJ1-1	ASSYFFADSNTEAF
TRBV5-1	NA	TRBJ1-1	ASSKDSYATEAF
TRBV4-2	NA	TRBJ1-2	ASSQERQANYGYT
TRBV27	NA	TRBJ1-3	ASSSSGDGNTIY
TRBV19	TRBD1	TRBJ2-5	ASSIWPGGKETQY
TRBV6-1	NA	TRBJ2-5	ASSEIGAGAETQY
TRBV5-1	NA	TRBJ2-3	ASSQTGFGTDTQY
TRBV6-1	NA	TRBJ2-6	ASSDSQGSGANVLT
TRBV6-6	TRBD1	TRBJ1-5	ASSYTGTASNQPQH
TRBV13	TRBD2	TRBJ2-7	ASSPPTSGRAYEQY
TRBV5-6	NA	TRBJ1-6	ASSRGGSYSYNSPLH
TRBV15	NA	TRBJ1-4	ATSKLMGQGEKLF
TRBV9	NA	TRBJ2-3	ASGGQTFTDTQY
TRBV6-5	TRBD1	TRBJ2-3	ASSWTGPADTQY
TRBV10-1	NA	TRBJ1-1	ASSWEESPEAF
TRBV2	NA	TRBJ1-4	ASRYSEKLF
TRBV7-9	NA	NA	ASSFSYEQY
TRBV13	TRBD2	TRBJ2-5	ASSPGLAETQY
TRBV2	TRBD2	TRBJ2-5	ASSGLAGGPFGQETQY
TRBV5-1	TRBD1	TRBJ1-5	ASSSGGGQPQH
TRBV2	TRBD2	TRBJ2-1	ASTGGGGAFSEQF
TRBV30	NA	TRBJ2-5	AWTNGGGEETQY
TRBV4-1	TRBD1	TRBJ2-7	ASSESTGAFEQY
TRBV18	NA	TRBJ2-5	ASSPQRDNQETQY
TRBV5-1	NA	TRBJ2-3	ASSLGQSTDTQY
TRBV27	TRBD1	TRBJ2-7	ASGWTGTLWEQY
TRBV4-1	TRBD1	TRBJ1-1	ASSQAGGNTEAF
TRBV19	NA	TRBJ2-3	ASSSLSGTRTDTQY
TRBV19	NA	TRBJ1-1	ASSIRGDTEAF
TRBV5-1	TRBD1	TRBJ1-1	ASSLEQGAYTEAF
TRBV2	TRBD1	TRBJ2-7	ASSRDRDYEQY
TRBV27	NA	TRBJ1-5	ASSGSYSNQPQH
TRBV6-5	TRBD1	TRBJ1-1	ASSPFQGAGTEAF
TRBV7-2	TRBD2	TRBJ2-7	ASSSGTSGRALSYEQY